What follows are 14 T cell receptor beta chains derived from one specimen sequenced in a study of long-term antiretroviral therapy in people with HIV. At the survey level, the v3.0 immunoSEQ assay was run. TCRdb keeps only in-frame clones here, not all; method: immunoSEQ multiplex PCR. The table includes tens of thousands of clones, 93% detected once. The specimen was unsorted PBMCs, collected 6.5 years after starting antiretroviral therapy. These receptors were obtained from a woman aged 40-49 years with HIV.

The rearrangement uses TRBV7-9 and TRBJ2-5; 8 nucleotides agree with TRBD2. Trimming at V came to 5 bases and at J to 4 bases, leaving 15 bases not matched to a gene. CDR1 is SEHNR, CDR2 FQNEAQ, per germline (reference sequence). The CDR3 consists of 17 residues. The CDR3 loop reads CASSSDGGGAFPETQYF. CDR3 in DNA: TGTGCCAGCAGCAGCGACGGGGGGGGCGCGTTCCCAGAGACCCAGTACTTC. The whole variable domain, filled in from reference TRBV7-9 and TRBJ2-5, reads DTGVSQNPRHKITKRGQNVTFRCDPISEHNRLYWYRQTLGQGPEFLTYFQNEAQLEKSRLLSDRFSAERPKGSFSTLEIQRTEQGDSAMYLCASSSDGGGAFPETQYFGPGTRLLVL.

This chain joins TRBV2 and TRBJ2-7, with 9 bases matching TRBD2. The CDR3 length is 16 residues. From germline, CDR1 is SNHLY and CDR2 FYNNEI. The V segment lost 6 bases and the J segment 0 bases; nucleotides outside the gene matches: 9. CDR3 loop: CASRLGGGGTSYEQYF. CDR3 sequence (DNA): TGTGCCAGCAGGTTAGGCGGGGGGGGGACCTCCTACGAGCAGTACTTC.

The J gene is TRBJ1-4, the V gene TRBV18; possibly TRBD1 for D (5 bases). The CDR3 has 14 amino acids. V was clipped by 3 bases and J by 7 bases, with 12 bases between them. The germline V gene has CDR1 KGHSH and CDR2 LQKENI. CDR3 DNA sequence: TGTGCCAGCTCACCCGGGACCCGTGGTGAAAAACTGTTTTTT. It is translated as CASSPGTRGEKLFF.

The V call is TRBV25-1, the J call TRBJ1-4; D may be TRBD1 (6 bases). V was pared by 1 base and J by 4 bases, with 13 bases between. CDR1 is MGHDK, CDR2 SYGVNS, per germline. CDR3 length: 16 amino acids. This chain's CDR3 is CASSESGVRFNEKLFF. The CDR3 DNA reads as TGTGCCAGCAGTGAATCAGGGGTCAGATTTAATGAAAAACTGTTTTTT. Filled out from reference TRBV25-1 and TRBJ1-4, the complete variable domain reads EADIYQTPRYLVIGTGKKITLECSQTMGHDKMYWYQQDPGMELHLIHYSYGVNSTEKGDLSSESTVSRIRTEHFPLTLESARPSHTSQYLCASSESGVRFNEKLFFGSGTQLSVL.

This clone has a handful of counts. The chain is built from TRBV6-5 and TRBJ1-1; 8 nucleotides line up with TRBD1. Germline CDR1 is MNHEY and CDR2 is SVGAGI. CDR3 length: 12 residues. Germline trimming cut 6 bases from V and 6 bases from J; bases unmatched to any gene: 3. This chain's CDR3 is CASRDRVAEAFF. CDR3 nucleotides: TGTGCCAGCAGGGACAGGGTCGCTGAAGCTTTCTTT.

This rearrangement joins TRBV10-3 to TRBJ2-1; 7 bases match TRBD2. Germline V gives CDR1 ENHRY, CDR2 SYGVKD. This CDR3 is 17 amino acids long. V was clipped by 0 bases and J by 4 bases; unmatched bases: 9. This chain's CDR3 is CAISESMAGDKYNEQFF. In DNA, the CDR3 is TGTGCCATCAGTGAGTCTATGGCGGGGGATAAGTACAATGAGCAGTTCTTC.

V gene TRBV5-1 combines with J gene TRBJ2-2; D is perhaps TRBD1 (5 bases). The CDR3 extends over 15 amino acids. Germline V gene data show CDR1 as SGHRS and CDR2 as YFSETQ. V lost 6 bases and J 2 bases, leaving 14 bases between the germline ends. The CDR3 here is CASTLQGANTGELFF. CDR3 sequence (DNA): TGCGCCAGCACCCTTCAGGGTGCCAACACCGGGGAGCTGTTTTTT.

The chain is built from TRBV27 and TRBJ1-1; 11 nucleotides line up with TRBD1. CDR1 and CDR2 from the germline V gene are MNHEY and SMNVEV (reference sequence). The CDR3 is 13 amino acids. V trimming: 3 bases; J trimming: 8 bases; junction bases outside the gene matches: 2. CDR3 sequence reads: CASSFGQGAEAFF. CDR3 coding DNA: TGTGCCAGCAGTTTTGGACAGGGGGCCGAAGCTTTCTTT.

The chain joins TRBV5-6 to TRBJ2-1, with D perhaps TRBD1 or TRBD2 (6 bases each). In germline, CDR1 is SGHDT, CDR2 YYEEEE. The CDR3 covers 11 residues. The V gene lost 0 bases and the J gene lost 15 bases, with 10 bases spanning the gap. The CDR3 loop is CASSLEGGSFF. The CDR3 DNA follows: TGTGCCAGCAGCTTGGAGGGGGGATCGTTCTTC.

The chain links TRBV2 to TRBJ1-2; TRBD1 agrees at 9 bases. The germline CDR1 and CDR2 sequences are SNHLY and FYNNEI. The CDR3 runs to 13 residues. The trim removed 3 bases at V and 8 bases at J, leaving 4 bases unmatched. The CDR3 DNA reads TGTGCCAGCAGTGAGGGACAGGGAGGAGGCTACACCTTC. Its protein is CASSEGQGGGYTF.

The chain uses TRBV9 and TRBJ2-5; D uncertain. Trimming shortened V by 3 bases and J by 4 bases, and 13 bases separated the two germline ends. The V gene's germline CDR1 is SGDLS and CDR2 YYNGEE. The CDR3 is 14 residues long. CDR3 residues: CASSAHASVETQYF. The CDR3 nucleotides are TGTGCCAGCAGCGCCCATGCCTCGGTAGAGACCCAGTACTTC.

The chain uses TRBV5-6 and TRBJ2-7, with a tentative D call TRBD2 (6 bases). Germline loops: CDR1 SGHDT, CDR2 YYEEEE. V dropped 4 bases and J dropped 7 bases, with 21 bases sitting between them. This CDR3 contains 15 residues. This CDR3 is CASSTGTFARVEQYF. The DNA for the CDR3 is TGTGCCAGCAGCACGGGGACTTTTGCGAGGGTGGAGCAGTACTTC. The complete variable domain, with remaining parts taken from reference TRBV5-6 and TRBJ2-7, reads DAGVTQSPTHLIKTRGQQVTLRCSPKSGHDTVSWYQQALGQGPQFIFQYYEEEERQRGNFPDRFSGHQFPNYSSELNVNALLLGDSALYLCASSTGTFARVEQYFGPGTRLTVT.

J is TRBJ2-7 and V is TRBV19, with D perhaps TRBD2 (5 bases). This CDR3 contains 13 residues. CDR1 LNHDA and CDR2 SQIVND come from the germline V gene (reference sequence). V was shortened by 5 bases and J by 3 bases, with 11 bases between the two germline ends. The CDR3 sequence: CASSEGKGYEQYF. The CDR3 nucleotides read TGTGCCAGTAGTGAGGGAAAGGGCTACGAGCAGTACTTC.

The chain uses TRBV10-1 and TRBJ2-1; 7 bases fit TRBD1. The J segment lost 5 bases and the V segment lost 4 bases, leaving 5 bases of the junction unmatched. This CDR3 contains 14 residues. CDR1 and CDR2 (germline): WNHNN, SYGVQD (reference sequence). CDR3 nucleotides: TGCGCCAGCAGTGTAGGGGGCGCTGACAATGAGCAGTTCTTC. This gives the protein CASSVGGADNEQFF.